One sample yielded the 27 T cell receptor beta chains listed below, sequenced in a study of PD-1 blockade in mismatch repair-deficient tumors. The repertoire was sequenced with immunoSEQ multiplex PCR; TCRdb's copy has only in-frame clones and lacks some. The repertoire consists of roughly 120,000 clones, with about nine tenths occurring once and the leading ten covering about 10%. The sequencing used peripheral blood, collected approximately 72 weeks after starting pembrolizumab. The source is an adult with mismatch repair-deficient cancer.

The chain recombines TRBV7-9 with TRBJ2-2, with 11 bases identical to TRBD2. V dropped 4 bases and J dropped 6; count of bases not matched to a gene: 4. The CDR3 has 15 residues. Germline-derived CDR1 and CDR2 are SEHNR and FQNEAQ (reference sequence). As DNA, the CDR3 is TGTGCCAGCAGCTATAGCGGGAGGGTTCCCGGGGAGCTGTTTTTT. Amino acid sequence: CASSYSGRVPGELFF.

This sequence joins TRBV5-1 and TRBJ2-1; the match to TRBD2 covers 15 bases. The CDR3 length is 17 residues. Germline V gives CDR1 SGHRS, CDR2 YFSETQ. The J segment lost 6 bases and the V segment lost 4 bases, leaving 8 bases of the junction unmatched. Here the CDR3 reads CASSPGTGLAGGNEQFF. In nucleotides, the CDR3 is TGCGCCAGCAGCCCAGGAACGGGACTAGCGGGAGGCAATGAGCAGTTCTTC.

This clone was counted a few times. The chain joins TRBV30 to TRBJ2-2, with unresolved D. The CDR3 runs to 12 residues. In germline, CDR1 is GTSNPN, CDR2 SVGIG (reference sequence). Trimming stripped 8 bases from V and 5 bases from J, with 12 bases between. CDR3 in DNA: TGTGCCGTATTGGTCCTGACCGGGGAGCTGTTTTTT. This gives the protein CAVLVLTGELFF.

The chain links TRBV10-2 to TRBJ2-1, with a weak D call TRBD1 (5 bases). Germline assignment: CDR1 WSHSY and CDR2 SAAADI. The CDR3 length is 15 residues. The V end was cut by 3 bases, the J end by 0 bases, with 9 bases between. CDR3 nucleotide sequence: TGCGCCAGCAGTGAAGGGGAAGGCTCCTACAATGAGCAGTTCTTC. Residues: CASSEGEGSYNEQFF.

The chain is built from TRBV30 and TRBJ2-3; D may be TRBD1 or TRBD2 (5 bases each). V shed 0 bases and J shed 6 bases, with 10 bases lying between them. Germline CDR1 reads GTSNPN; CDR2 reads SVGIG (reference sequence). The CDR3 loop spans 13 amino acids. The CDR3 DNA sequence: TGTGCCTGGAGTGTACGGGGACCTGATACGCAGTATTTT. It is translated as CAWSVRGPDTQYF.

The chain joins TRBV7-3 to TRBJ2-2; TRBD2 agrees at 7 bases. From germline, CDR1 is SGHTA and CDR2 FQGTGA. There are 15 residues in the CDR3. The junction had 5 bases not matched to a gene; V was cut back by 5 bases and J by 2 bases. The CDR3 spells CASSPSGANTGELFF. The CDR3 region has the DNA TGTGCCAGCAGCCCTAGCGGAGCAAACACCGGGGAGCTGTTTTTT.

This clone came up once. The chain uses TRBV28 and TRBJ2-7; 10 nucleotides match TRBD1. The CDR3 spans 16 residues. CDR1 is MDHEN, CDR2 SYDVKM, per germline. The ends lost 10 bases at V and 4 bases at J; junction bases unmatched: 16. CDR3 DNA: TGTGCCACCCAGTTCCCGCCCGGGGACAGGGGTTACGAGCAGTACTTC. Protein product: CATQFPPGDRGYEQYF.

This chain links TRBV4-1 with TRBJ2-2, with D hard to call. Germline V lookup: CDR1 MGHRA, CDR2 YSYEKL. V lost 2 bases and J lost 2, with 6 bases in between. This CDR3 contains 14 residues. In DNA form, the CDR3 reads TGCGCCAGCAGCCAATTTTCAAACACCGGGGAGCTGTTTTTT. It specifies CASSQFSNTGELFF.

V usage is TRBV29-1 and J usage is TRBJ1-2, with D unresolved. Trimming shortened V by 3 bases and J by 6 bases, and 14 bases separated the two germline ends. CDR3 length: 13 residues. CDR1 is SQVTM, CDR2 ANQGSEA, per germline. The CDR3 here is CSVERQESNGYTF. The CDR3 DNA reads as TGCAGCGTTGAGCGGCAGGAGTCCAATGGCTACACCTTC.

The chain is built from TRBV6-1 and TRBJ1-5; D is possibly TRBD1 (5 bases). Trimming left V 3 bases short and J 5 bases short, with 11 bases between. This CDR3 is built from 14 residues. Germline loops: CDR1 MNHNS, CDR2 SASEGT. The CDR3 loop is CASSEWGIDQPQHF. CDR3 DNA: TGTGCCAGCAGTGAGTGGGGGATCGATCAGCCCCAGCATTTT.

The chain joins TRBV6-5 to TRBJ2-7; no firm D call. The ends were cut back, 0 bases at V and 3 bases at J, with 9 bases in the middle. This CDR3 is 14 amino acids long. The germline CDR1 and CDR2 sequences are MNHEY and SVGAGI. CDR3 nucleotide sequence: TGTGCCAGCAGTTACTCTGTGGGGATCTACGAGCAGTACTTC. Translated: CASSYSVGIYEQYF.

This clone was counted only a few times. This chain uses TRBV4-1 with TRBJ2-7; possibly TRBD1 for D (5 bases). Trimming removed 1 base at V and 3 bases at J, with 16 bases between. CDR3 length equals 16 residues. Looked up from germline, CDR1 is MGHRA and CDR2 is YSYEKL. This CDR3 is CASSQVTGGRHYEQYF. DNA of the CDR3: TGCGCCAGCAGCCAAGTTACAGGCGGCAGGCACTACGAGCAGTACTTC.

The chain links TRBV25-1 to TRBJ2-3; D is unresolved. Trimming took off 1 base at V and 7 bases at J, with 9 bases between the two ends. Germline CDR1 MGHDK, CDR2 SYGVNS. CDR3 length: 13 residues. CDR3 region: CASSESGFHTQYF. The DNA for the CDR3 is TGTGCCAGCAGTGAATCCGGGTTCCATACGCAGTATTTT.

The chain joins TRBV7-9 to TRBJ2-4; D is uncertain. This CDR3 region has 15 residues. CDR1 and CDR2 from the germline V gene are SEHNR and FQNEAQ (reference sequence). Between the trimmed V and J ends, which lost 2 bases and 0 bases, there was a span of 8 bases. The CDR3 spells CASSLISLAKNIQYF. Here the CDR3 DNA reads TGTGCCAGCAGCTTAATAAGTCTAGCCAAAAACATTCAGTACTTC.

The chain combines TRBV27 with TRBJ2-1; D ambiguous. V was cut by 3 bases and J by 6 bases, with 9 bases left in between. CDR1 and CDR2 (germline): MNHEY, SMNVEV (reference sequence). The CDR3 totals 13 residues. The CDR3 coding sequence is TGTGCCAGCAGTTTTCCCCTCTCCAATGAGCAGTTCTTC. Protein: CASSFPLSNEQFF.

The chain is built from TRBV7-9 and TRBJ2-7, with D tentatively TRBD1 or TRBD2 (5 bases each). Germline V gene data show CDR1 as SEHNR and CDR2 as FQNEAQ (reference sequence). The V end lost 4 bases, the J end lost 3 bases, and 13 bases lay between the germline ends. CDR3 size: 14 residues. The CDR3 here is CASSYGTPHYEQYF. For the CDR3, the DNA is TGTGCCAGCAGCTACGGGACCCCACACTACGAGCAGTACTTC. Based on the CDR3 plus reference TRBV7-9 and TRBJ2-7, the full variable domain is DTGVSQNPRHKITKRGQNVTFRCDPISEHNRLYWYRQTLGQGPEFLTYFQNEAQLEKSRLLSDRFSAERPKGSFSTLEIQRTEQGDSAMYLCASSYGTPHYEQYFGPGTRLTVT.

DNA of the CDR3: TGCGCCAGCAGACCCGGTTCGGGACAGATCATTAACTATGGCTACACCTTC. Its translation is CASRPGSGQIINYGYTF. The chain combines TRBV5-1 with TRBJ1-2, with 7 positions matching TRBD1. Germline lookup yields CDR1 SGHRS and CDR2 YFSETQ. The V and J ends lost 5 bases and 1 base, in that order; junction bases with no gene match: 14. The CDR3 has 17 amino acids.

The chain carries TRBV29-1 and TRBJ2-6; the D gene is possibly TRBD1 (7 bases). Between the trimmed V and J ends, which lost 1 base and 0 bases, there was a span of 16 bases. The CDR3 consists of 18 residues. The germline CDR1 and CDR2 sequences are SQVTM and ANQGSEA. The CDR3 region has the DNA TGCAGCGTTGAAGTCGTGGAGGGGGCGCACTCTGGGGCCAACGTCCTGACTTTC. This codes for CSVEVVEGAHSGANVLTF.

The chain links TRBV7-8 to TRBJ2-5; D not certain. This CDR3 has 16 residues. From germline, CDR1 is SGHVS and CDR2 FQNEAQ. Trimming cost V 0 bases and J 2 bases, with 13 bases left between them. The CDR3: CASSLAWGMGQETQYF. The CDR3, as DNA: TGTGCCAGCAGCTTAGCGTGGGGTATGGGGCAAGAGACCCAGTACTTC.

The rearrangement uses TRBV30 and TRBJ2-1, with 7 bases identical to TRBD2. Germline V gene lookup returns CDR1 GTSNPN and CDR2 SVGIG (reference sequence). The V segment lost 0 bases and the J segment 10 bases; nucleotides outside the gene matches: 3. CDR3 length: 12 residues. The CDR3 reads CAWSVGSGEQFF. The CDR3 DNA reads as TGTGCCTGGAGTGTAGGTAGCGGGGAGCAGTTCTTC. Together with reference TRBV30 and TRBJ2-1, the CDR3 gives the full variable domain: SQTIHQWPATLVQPVGSPLSLECTVEGTSNPNLYWYRQAAGRGLQLLFYSVGIGQISSEVPQNLSASRPQDRQFILSSKKLLLSDSGFYLCAWSVGSGEQFFGPGTRLTVL.

This chain links TRBV11-2 with TRBJ1-2; 7 bases are shared with TRBD1. CDR3 size: 15 residues. In germline, CDR1 is SGHAT, CDR2 FQNNGV. V lost 5 bases to trimming and J lost 4 bases; unmatched junction nucleotides: 10. The CDR3 nucleotides are TGTGCCAGCAGCCTAAGACAGGGTGTAGGCTATGGCTACACCTTC. This codes for CASSLRQGVGYGYTF.

This chain connects TRBV5-1 to TRBJ1-2; the D gene is possibly TRBD1 (6 bases). Germline-derived CDR1 and CDR2 are SGHRS and YFSETQ. Trimming pared 3 bases from V and 5 bases from J, leaving 17 bases between. This CDR3 is 15 amino acids long. The CDR3 DNA is TGCGCCAGCAGCTCGGAAATGGGGGGCCGGTATGGCTACACCTTC. Translation: CASSSEMGGRYGYTF.

The gene calls are TRBV5-6 and TRBJ2-7; 10 positions match TRBD1. The junction had 10 bases not matched to a gene; V was cut back by 3 bases and J by 7 bases. In germline, CDR1 is SGHDT, CDR2 YYEEEE. This CDR3 contains 15 residues. The CDR3 protein is CASSSMTGGSWEQYF. The CDR3 nucleotides read TGTGCCAGCAGCTCGATGACAGGGGGCAGCTGGGAGCAGTACTTC.

CDR3 protein: CASSRQGYGELFF. CDR3 in DNA: TGTGCCAGTAGCCGACAGGGGTACGGGGAGCTGTTTTTT. The rearrangement links TRBV19 to TRBJ2-2; 8 nucleotides align to TRBD1. V shed 6 bases and J 7 bases; nucleotides not matched to a gene: 4. In germline, CDR1 is LNHDA, CDR2 SQIVND (reference sequence). This CDR3 is 13 amino acids long.

This clone was recorded only once. CDR3 nucleotides: TGTGCCAGCAGTGTTGGACTGAGCTCCTACAATGAGCAGTTCTTC. Residues: CASSVGLSSYNEQFF. The chain uses TRBV6-1 and TRBJ2-1; D is possibly TRBD2 (5 bases). The germline V gene has CDR1 MNHNS and CDR2 SASEGT. Trimming shortened V by 4 bases and J by 0 bases, and 10 bases separated the two germline ends. CDR3 length: 15 amino acids.

The V gene is TRBV7-2, the J gene TRBJ1-1; D remains unclear. Trimming stripped 0 bases from V and 5 bases from J, with 19 bases between. The V gene's germline CDR1 is SGHTA and CDR2 FQGNSA. The CDR3 consists of 17 residues. This chain's CDR3 is CASSLAWRALRTTEAFF. Here the CDR3 DNA reads TGTGCCAGCAGCTTAGCTTGGAGAGCGCTTAGGACTACTGAAGCTTTCTTT.

The rearrangement links TRBV19 to TRBJ1-5; a weak D match, TRBD1 (6 bases). Germline V gives CDR1 LNHDA, CDR2 SQIVND (reference sequence). The CDR3 consists of 15 residues. Trimming pared 5 bases from V and 5 bases from J, leaving 16 bases between. The CDR3 protein is CASSPESGGHQPQHF. CDR3 DNA sequence: TGTGCCAGTAGTCCTGAGAGTGGGGGCCATCAGCCCCAGCATTTT.